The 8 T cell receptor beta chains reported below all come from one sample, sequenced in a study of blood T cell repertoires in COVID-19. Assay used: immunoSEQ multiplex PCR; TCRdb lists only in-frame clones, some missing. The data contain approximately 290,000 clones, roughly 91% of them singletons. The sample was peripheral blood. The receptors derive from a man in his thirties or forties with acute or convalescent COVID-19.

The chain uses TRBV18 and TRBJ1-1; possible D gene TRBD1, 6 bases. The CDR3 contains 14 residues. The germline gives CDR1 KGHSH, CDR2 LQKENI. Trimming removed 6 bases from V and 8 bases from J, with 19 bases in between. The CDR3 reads CASSRLGRGEEAFF. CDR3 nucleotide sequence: TGTGCCAGCTCGCGGCTGGGCAGGGGCGAAGAAGCTTTCTTT. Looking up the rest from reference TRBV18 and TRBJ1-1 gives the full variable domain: NAGVMQNPRHLVRRRGQEARLRCSPMKGHSHVYWYRQLPEEGLKFMVYLQKENIIDESGMPKERFSAEFPKEGPSILRIQQVVRGDSAAYFCASSRLGRGEEAFFGQGTRLTVV.

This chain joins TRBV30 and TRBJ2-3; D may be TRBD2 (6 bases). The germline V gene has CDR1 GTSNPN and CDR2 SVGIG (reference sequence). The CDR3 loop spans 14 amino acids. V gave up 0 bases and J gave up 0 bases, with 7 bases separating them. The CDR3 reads CAWSVGTSTDTQYF. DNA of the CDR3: TGTGCCTGGAGTGTGGGGACTAGCACAGATACGCAGTATTTT.

The CDR3 spells CASSSLGGVRGEKLFF. In DNA form, the CDR3 reads TGTGCCAGCAGCTCACTTGGAGGAGTAAGAGGTGAAAAACTGTTTTTT. The chain uses TRBV5-6 and TRBJ1-4; D ambiguous. Germline CDR1 and CDR2: SGHDT and YYEEEE. CDR3 size: 16 residues. V was shortened by 3 bases and J by 7 bases, with 19 bases between the two germline ends.

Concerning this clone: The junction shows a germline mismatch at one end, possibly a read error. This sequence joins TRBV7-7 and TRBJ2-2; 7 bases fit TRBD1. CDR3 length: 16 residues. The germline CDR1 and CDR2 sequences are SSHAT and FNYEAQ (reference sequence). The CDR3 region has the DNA TGTGCTAGCAGCTTAGAAGGGGGCGCGAACACCGGGGAGCTGTTTTTT. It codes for CASSLEGGANTGELFF.

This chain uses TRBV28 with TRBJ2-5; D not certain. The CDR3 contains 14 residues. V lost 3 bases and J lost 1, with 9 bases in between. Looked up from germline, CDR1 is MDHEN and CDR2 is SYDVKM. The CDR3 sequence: CASSFIRSQETQYF. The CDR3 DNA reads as TGTGCCAGCAGTTTCATTCGGAGCCAAGAGACCCAGTACTTC.

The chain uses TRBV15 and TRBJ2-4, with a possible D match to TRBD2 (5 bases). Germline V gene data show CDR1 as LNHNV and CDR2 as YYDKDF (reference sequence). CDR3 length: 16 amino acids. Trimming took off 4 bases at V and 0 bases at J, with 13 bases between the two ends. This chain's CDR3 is CATSTLAGGAKNIQYF. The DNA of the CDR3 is TGTGCCACCAGCACTTTAGCTGGAGGAGCCAAAAACATTCAGTACTTC.

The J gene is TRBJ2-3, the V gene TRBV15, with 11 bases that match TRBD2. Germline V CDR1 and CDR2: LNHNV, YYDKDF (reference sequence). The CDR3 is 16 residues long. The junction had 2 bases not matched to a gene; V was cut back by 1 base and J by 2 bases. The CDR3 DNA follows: TGTGCCACCAGCAGAGCTAGCGGGAGGTCCACAGATACGCAGTATTTT. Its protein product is CATSRASGRSTDTQYF. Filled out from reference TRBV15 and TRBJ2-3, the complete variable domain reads DAMVIQNPRYQVTQFGKPVTLSCSQTLNHNVMYWYQQKSSQAPKLLFHYYDKDFNNEADTPDNFQSRRPNTSFCFLDIRSPGLGDTAMYLCATSRASGRSTDTQYFGPGTRLTVL.

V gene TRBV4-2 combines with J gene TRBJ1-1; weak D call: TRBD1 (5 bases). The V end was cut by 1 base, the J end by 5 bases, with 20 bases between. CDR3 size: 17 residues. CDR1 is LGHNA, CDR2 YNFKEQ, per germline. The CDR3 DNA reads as TGTGCCAGCAGCCAAGTCCCGGTCAGGCAGGGAGGGACTGAAGCTTTCTTT. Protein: CASSQVPVRQGGTEAFF.